The 31 T cell receptor beta chains presented below share a single source sample, sequenced in a study of sequential checkpoint blockade in melanoma (dated by TCRdb to the late 2010s). The treatment or condition label of this sample denotes: randomized to nivolumab then ipilimumab (arm A) or the reverse (arm B). Libraries were constructed by the immunoSEQ multiplex PCR assay. The immuneACCESS repertoire file appears here via TCRdb, limited to in-frame rearrangements. These files lack a portion of the clones; in checked studies, under half of the deficit traces to unresolved V genes, and the cause of the others is not known. For this sample there are about 12,000 clones; 70% to 85% appear just once. Jointly, the top ten make up approximately 24% of the sample. The sample was CD8+ T cells sorted from blood (inferred from file names), taken from a patient given nivolumab and ipilimumab in sequence. These TCRs come from a human donor with melanoma.

The rearrangement links TRBV30 to TRBJ2-2; 9 nucleotides line up with TRBD1. The CDR3 runs to 12 residues. Per the germline V gene, CDR1 is GTSNPN and CDR2 is SVGIG (reference sequence). CDR3 sequence: CGGQGNTGELFF. The CDR3 coding sequence is TGTGGGGGACAGGGAAACACCGGGGAGCTGTTTTTT.

CDR3 DNA: TGTGCCAGCACGGACAACGTAAATGAAAAACTGTTTTTT. Its translation is CASTDNVNEKLFF. V gene TRBV7-6 combines with J gene TRBJ1-4, with D maybe TRBD1 (5 bases). The CDR3 totals 13 residues. With 7 bases removed from V and 5 bases from J, the gap between germline ends came to 11 bases. Germline V gene sequence: CDR1 SGHVS, CDR2 FNYEAQ.

V gene TRBV6-5 combines with J gene TRBJ1-1; 7 nucleotides align to TRBD1. The J segment lost 5 bases and the V segment lost 2 bases, leaving 8 bases of the junction unmatched. CDR1 is MNHEY and CDR2 is SVGAGI in the germline V gene. The CDR3 loop spans 15 amino acids. The CDR3 loop reads CASSYLGGRETEAFF. CDR3 in DNA: TGTGCCAGCAGTTACCTAGGGGGCCGGGAGACTGAAGCTTTCTTT.

V gene TRBV7-8 combines with J gene TRBJ2-4, with D possibly being TRBD1 (5 bases). This CDR3 is built from 17 residues. Germline V gene data show CDR1 as SGHVS and CDR2 as FQNEAQ. Trimming left V 1 base short and J 0 bases short, with 13 bases between. The CDR3 region is CASSLGGSTLAKNIQYF. The CDR3 bases are TGTGCCAGCAGCTTAGGGGGCAGCACCTTAGCCAAAAACATTCAGTACTTC.

CDR3 sequence: CASSEWAGTSTDTQYF. The CDR3 DNA reads as TGTGCCAGCAGCGAGTGGGCGGGAACTAGCACAGATACGCAGTATTTT. The J gene is TRBJ2-3, the V gene TRBV9; D is perhaps TRBD2 (6 bases). This CDR3 has 16 residues. V shed 3 bases and J shed 0 bases, with 14 bases lying between them. Germline V CDR1 and CDR2: SGDLS, YYNGEE.

V gene TRBV7-4 combines with J gene TRBJ2-7, with D possibly TRBD2 on 5 matching bases. With 1 base removed from V and 0 bases from J, the gap between germline ends came to 16 bases. The CDR3 is made up of 17 amino acids. CDR1 SGHVT and CDR2 SQSDAQ come from the germline V gene. The CDR3 is CASSLGIGRTNSYEQYF. The CDR3 nucleotides read TGTGCCAGCAGCTTAGGTATAGGGAGAACAAACTCCTACGAGCAGTACTTC.

This clone has a handful of counts. The chain recombines TRBV7-8 with TRBJ2-2, with a tentative D call TRBD2 (7 bases). Germline V gene sequence: CDR1 SGHVS, CDR2 FQNEAQ. With 3 bases removed from V and 9 bases from J, the gap between germline ends came to 8 bases. This CDR3 is 12 amino acids long. The CDR3 loop is CASSLGGRELFF. In DNA, the CDR3 is TGTGCCAGCAGCTTGGGGGGGCGGGAGCTGTTTTTT.

This clone was seen a handful of times. The chain links TRBV6-5 to TRBJ2-1; the match to TRBD2 covers 7 bases. Germline CDR1 and CDR2: MNHEY and SVGAGI. This CDR3 comprises 15 residues. Trimming cost V 0 bases and J 4 bases; bases outside gene matches: 3. CDR3 in amino acids: CASSYSLAEYNEQFF. DNA for the CDR3: TGTGCCAGCAGTTACTCCCTAGCGGAGTACAATGAGCAGTTCTTC.

Written as DNA, the CDR3 is TGCGCCAGCAGCCAGGGGGGAGGCTACGAGCAGTACTTC. Its translation: CASSQGGGYEQYF. The chain employs TRBV4-1 and TRBJ2-7, with D perhaps matching TRBD2 (6 bases). The CDR3 covers 13 residues. Germline V gene data show CDR1 as MGHRA and CDR2 as YSYEKL. V was cut by 3 bases and J by 3 bases, with 9 bases left in between.

This rearrangement joins TRBV29-1 to TRBJ1-1, with D uncertain. Trimming took off 0 bases at V and 1 base at J, with 3 bases between the two ends. This CDR3 has 12 amino acids. Germline CDR1 and CDR2: SQVTM and ANQGSEA. The CDR3 is CSVEDWNTEAFF. CDR3 bases: TGCAGCGTTGAAGACTGGAACACTGAAGCTTTCTTT.

This rearrangement joins TRBV19 to TRBJ1-1; 8 bases are shared with TRBD1. The length of the CDR3 is 18 residues. V was clipped by 4 bases and J by 2 bases; unmatched bases: 15. Germline V gives CDR1 LNHDA, CDR2 SQIVND (reference sequence). The CDR3 reads CASSTPGQAYDYNTEAFF. The CDR3 DNA follows: TGTGCCAGTAGTACCCCGGGACAGGCCTACGATTATAACACTGAAGCTTTCTTT.

V and J are TRBV9 and TRBJ1-2; TRBD1 is a possible D gene (6 bases). Trimming stripped 5 bases from V and 8 bases from J, with 16 bases between. Germline lookup yields CDR1 SGDLS and CDR2 YYNGEE. The length of the CDR3 is 13 residues. DNA of the CDR3: TGTGCCAGCAGGGGGGGGGCAGCGTCGGGCTACACCTTC. It codes for CASRGGAASGYTF.

This clone came up a few times. V gene TRBV10-3 combines with J gene TRBJ1-2; D is uncertain. Germline V CDR1 and CDR2: ENHRY, SYGVKD. The CDR3 contains 11 residues. V shed 5 bases and J shed 3 bases, with 4 bases lying between them. CDR3 sequence (DNA): TGTGCCATCAGTCAGGACTATGGCTACACCTTC. It translates to CAISQDYGYTF.

This clone was seen just once. The CDR3 DNA is TGTGCCAGCAGTTACTCGGAGGCAAACGAGCAGTACGTC. Protein: CASSYSEANEQYV. The rearrangement links TRBV6-5 to TRBJ2-7; possible D gene TRBD2, 5 bases. V was clipped by 0 bases and J by 5 bases, with 8 bases between them. The germline V gene has CDR1 MNHEY and CDR2 SVGAGI. The CDR3 runs to 13 residues.

V usage is TRBV12-5 and J usage is TRBJ2-2; the D is unclear. CDR3 size: 14 residues. Germline V lookup: CDR1 LGHNT, CDR2 FRNRAP. Trimming cost V 3 bases and J 5 bases, with 10 bases left between them. CDR3: CASGLSQATGELFF. The CDR3 DNA reads as TGTGCTAGTGGTTTAAGTCAGGCTACCGGGGAGCTGTTTTTT.

This clone has more than one count but fewer than ten. The chain employs TRBV19 and TRBJ1-5, with 12 bases fitting TRBD1. The V and J ends lost 9 bases and 4 bases, in that order; junction bases with no gene match: 4. Per germline, CDR1 LNHDA and CDR2 SQIVND (reference sequence). The CDR3 runs to 14 residues. The DNA for the CDR3 is TGTGCCAGCACGGGACAGGGGGCGAATCAGCCCCAGCATTTT. Its translation is CASTGQGANQPQHF. The full variable domain, rest sourced from reference TRBV19 and TRBJ1-5, is DGGITQSPKYLFRKEGQNVTLSCEQNLNHDAMYWYRQDPGQGLRLIYYSQIVNDFQKGDIAEGYSVSREKKESFPLTVTSAQKNPTAFYLCASTGQGANQPQHFGDGTRLSIL.

The chain has TRBV4-3 and TRBJ1-5; D may be TRBD1 (6 bases). Germline CDR1 reads LGHNA; CDR2 reads YSLEER. V shed 0 bases and J shed 6 bases, with 9 bases lying between them. CDR3 length equals 14 residues. CDR3 DNA sequence: TGCGCCAGCAGCCAAGATAGGGGGAGTCAGCCCCAGCATTTT. This codes for CASSQDRGSQPQHF.

This clone was observed a handful of times. The chain has TRBV10-3 and TRBJ2-2; the D gene is possibly TRBD1 (7 bases). V was shortened by 2 bases and J by 2 bases, with 18 bases between the two germline ends. There are 18 residues in the CDR3. The germline V gene encodes CDR1 ENHRY and CDR2 SYGVKD. CDR3 bases: TGTGCCATCAGTGAGCCAAGCAGGGGGGTACATAACACCGGGGAGCTGTTTTTT. Translation: CAISEPSRGVHNTGELFF.

The chain uses TRBV9 and TRBJ1-2; 10 bases line up with TRBD1. Germline assignment: CDR1 SGDLS and CDR2 YYNGEE. The CDR3 runs to 15 residues. V shed 5 bases and J 6 bases; nucleotides not matched to a gene: 10. CDR3 coding DNA: TGTGCCAGCAGTTTAACCGGCGGGACAGGGGATGGCTACACCTTC. Translated: CASSLTGGTGDGYTF. The full variable domain, rest sourced from reference TRBV9 and TRBJ1-2, is DSGVTQTPKHLITATGQRVTLRCSPRSGDLSVYWYQQSLDQGLQFLIQYYNGEERAKGNILERFSAQQFPDLHSELNLSSLELGDSALYFCASSLTGGTGDGYTFGSGTRLTVV.

About this clone itself: At one of its ends the junction is not consistent with the germline gene, which may arise from a read error. This chain uses TRBV7-7 with TRBJ2-3; TRBD1 matches at 8 bases. CDR1 is SSHAT and CDR2 is FNYEAQ in the germline V gene (reference sequence). The CDR3 runs 15 residues. The CDR3 reads CASSLGDRWSDTQYF. The CDR3 nucleotides are TGTGCTAGCAGCTTAGGGGACAGGTGGTCAGATACGCAGTATTTT.

The chain combines TRBV19 with TRBJ1-1, with 9 bases lining up with TRBD1. The J segment lost 4 bases and the V segment lost 3 bases, leaving 6 bases of the junction unmatched. This CDR3 has 15 residues. Germline assignment: CDR1 LNHDA and CDR2 SQIVND (reference sequence). This CDR3 is CASSIAGTGTTEAFF. The CDR3 coding sequence is TGTGCCAGTAGTATTGCCGGGACAGGGACCACTGAAGCTTTCTTT.

This chain joins TRBV4-3 and TRBJ2-1; 10 bases are shared with TRBD2. There are 16 residues in the CDR3. The V gene's germline CDR1 is LGHNA and CDR2 YSLEER. J was trimmed by 1 base and V by 0 bases; bases with no gene match: 0. CDR3 bases: TGCGCCAGCAGCCAAGAAGCGGGGGGGTCCTACAATGAGCAGTTCTTC. Translation gives CASSQEAGGSYNEQFF.

This chain joins TRBV5-4 and TRBJ2-1, with a weak D call TRBD1 (6 bases). V lost 3 bases and J lost 1, with 8 bases in between. The CDR3 extends over 14 amino acids. Germline lookup yields CDR1 SGHNT and CDR2 YYREEE (reference sequence). The CDR3 here is CASSSTGSYNEQFF. In DNA, the CDR3 is TGTGCCAGCAGCTCTACAGGGTCCTACAATGAGCAGTTCTTC. Looking up the rest from reference TRBV5-4 and TRBJ2-1 gives the full variable domain: ETGVTQSPTHLIKTRGQQVTLRCSSQSGHNTVSWYQQALGQGPQFIFQYYREEENGRGNFPPRFSGLQFPNYSSELNVNALELDDSALYLCASSSTGSYNEQFFGPGTRLTVL.

The chain joins TRBV14 to TRBJ1-2; D may be TRBD1 (5 bases). V lost 3 bases, J lost 4 bases, and 12 bases lay in between. The length of the CDR3 is 14 residues. The germline V gene encodes CDR1 SGHDN and CDR2 FVKESK. The CDR3 nucleotides are TGTGCCAGCAGCCAGTTGTTGGGGGGCTATGGCTACACCTTC. Its translation is CASSQLLGGYGYTF.

This chain joins TRBV7-6 and TRBJ1-1, with D possibly being TRBD1 (5 bases). The CDR3 has 16 amino acids. Trimming removed 0 bases at V and 1 base at J, with 12 bases between. Germline V gene data show CDR1 as SGHVS and CDR2 as FNYEAQ. The CDR3 region is CASSLAGGRGNTEAFF. Written as DNA, the CDR3 is TGTGCCAGCAGCTTAGCTGGGGGGAGGGGGAACACTGAAGCTTTCTTT.

In regard to this clone: This likely stems from a read error, as it lies one base from a far larger clone. At the DNA level, this CDR3 is encoded by other sequences in the same sample as well. V is TRBV7-9 and J is TRBJ1-6, with D perhaps matching TRBD1 (5 bases). Germline CDR1 SEHNR, CDR2 FQNEAQ (reference sequence). Trimming cost V 5 bases and J 11 bases, with 19 bases left between them. This CDR3 comprises 15 residues. The DNA for the CDR3 is TGTGCCAGCAGCCAAGGCAGGGCGAGATATGCACCCCTCCACTTT. Translation: CASSQGRARYAPLHF.

The J gene is TRBJ2-1, the V gene TRBV4-1; the match to TRBD1 covers 9 bases. The V segment lost 5 bases and the J segment 6 bases; nucleotides outside the gene matches: 2. Germline CDR1 MGHRA, CDR2 YSYEKL. The CDR3 is 13 residues long. The CDR3 DNA is TGCGCCAGCAGCGCGACAGGGGGCAATGAGCAGTTCTTC. Amino acids: CASSATGGNEQFF.

This chain connects TRBV14 to TRBJ1-1; no reliable D call. The ends were cut back, 5 bases at V and 2 bases at J, with 9 bases in the middle. This CDR3 spans 13 amino acids. Germline CDR1 and CDR2: SGHDN and FVKESK. The CDR3: CASSYVLNTEAFF. In DNA, the CDR3 is TGTGCCAGCAGCTATGTCCTTAACACTGAAGCTTTCTTT.

The CDR3 spells CASSQGRYLAKNIQYF. DNA of the CDR3: TGTGCCAGCAGCCAAGGGCGGTACCTAGCCAAAAACATTCAGTACTTC. The chain has TRBV14 and TRBJ2-4, with no clear D. V was pared by 1 base and J by 0 bases, with 10 bases between. Germline CDR1 reads SGHDN; CDR2 reads FVKESK. This CDR3 is 16 amino acids long.

The chain couples TRBV7-2 to TRBJ2-7; tentatively, D is TRBD2 (6 bases). The V end was cut by 3 bases, the J end by 7 bases, with 7 bases between. Germline loops: CDR1 SGHTA, CDR2 FQGNSA. This CDR3 region has 11 residues. CDR3 residues: CASSFGGEQYF. The CDR3 DNA reads as TGTGCCAGCAGCTTTGGGGGGGAGCAGTACTTC.

This clone has a handful of counts. V is TRBV27 and J is TRBJ2-1, with D perhaps TRBD2 (5 bases). Germline-derived CDR1 and CDR2 are MNHEY and SMNVEV (reference sequence). This CDR3 contains 14 residues. The germline V and J ends were trimmed by 6 bases and 9 bases, with 18 bases remaining between them. The DNA for the CDR3 is TGTGCCAGCAGCTTCTCGGGGATGCACGGTGAGCAGTTCTTC. Its protein product is CASSFSGMHGEQFF.